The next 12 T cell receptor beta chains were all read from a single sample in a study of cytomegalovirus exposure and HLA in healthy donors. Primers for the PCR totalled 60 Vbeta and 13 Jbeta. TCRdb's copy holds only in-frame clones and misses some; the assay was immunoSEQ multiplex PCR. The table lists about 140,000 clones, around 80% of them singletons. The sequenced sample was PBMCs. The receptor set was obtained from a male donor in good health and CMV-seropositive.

CDR3 sequence: CAWSIYGEQFF. CDR3 nucleotide sequence: TGTGCCTGGAGTATCTACGGTGAGCAGTTCTTC. The gene calls are TRBV30 and TRBJ2-1; D not resolved. Germline CDR1 GTSNPN, CDR2 SVGIG (reference sequence). V was cut by 2 bases and J by 9 bases, with 8 bases left in between. The CDR3 length is 11 residues.

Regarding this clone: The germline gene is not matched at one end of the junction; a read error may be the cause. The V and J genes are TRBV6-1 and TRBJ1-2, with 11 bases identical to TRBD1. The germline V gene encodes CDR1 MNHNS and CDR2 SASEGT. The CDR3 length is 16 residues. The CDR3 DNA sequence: TGTGCCAGCAGCGAAGCTTGGACAGGGGGCTCGAGTGGCTACACCTTC. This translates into CASSEAWTGGSSGYTF.

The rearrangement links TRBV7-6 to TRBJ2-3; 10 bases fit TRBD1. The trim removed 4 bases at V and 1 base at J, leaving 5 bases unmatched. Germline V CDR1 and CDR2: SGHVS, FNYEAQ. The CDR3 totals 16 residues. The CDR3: CASSSRQGAGTDTQYF. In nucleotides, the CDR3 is TGTGCCAGCAGCTCTAGACAGGGGGCCGGCACAGATACGCAGTATTTT. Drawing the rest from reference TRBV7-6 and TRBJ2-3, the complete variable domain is GAGVSQSPRYKVTKRGQDVALRCDPISGHVSLYWYRQALGQGPEFLTYFNYEAQQDKSGLPNDRFSAERPEGSISTLTIQRTEQRDSAMYRCASSSRQGAGTDTQYFGPGTRLTVL.

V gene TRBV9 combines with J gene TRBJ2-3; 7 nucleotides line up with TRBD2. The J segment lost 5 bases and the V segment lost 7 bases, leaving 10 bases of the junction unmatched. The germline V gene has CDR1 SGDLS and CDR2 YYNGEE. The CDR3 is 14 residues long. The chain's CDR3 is CASASAGVVDTQYF. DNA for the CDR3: TGTGCCAGCGCAAGTGCGGGGGTGGTAGATACGCAGTATTTT.

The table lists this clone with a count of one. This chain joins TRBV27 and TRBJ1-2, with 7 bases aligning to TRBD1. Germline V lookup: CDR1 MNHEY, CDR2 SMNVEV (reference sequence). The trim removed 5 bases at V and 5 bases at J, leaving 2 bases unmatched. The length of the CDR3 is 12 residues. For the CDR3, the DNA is TGTGCCAGCAGTGAGACAGGGTATGGCTACACCTTC. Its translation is CASSETGYGYTF.

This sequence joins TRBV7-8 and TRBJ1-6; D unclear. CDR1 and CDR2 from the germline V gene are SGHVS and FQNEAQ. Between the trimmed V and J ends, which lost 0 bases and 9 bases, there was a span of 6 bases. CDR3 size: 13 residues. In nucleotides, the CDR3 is TGTGCCAGCAGCTTAGCGCTGAGTTCACCCCTCCACTTT. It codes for CASSLALSSPLHF. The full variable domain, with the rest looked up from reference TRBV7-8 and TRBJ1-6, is GAGVSQSPRYKVAKRGQDVALRCDPISGHVSLFWYQQALGQGPEFLTYFQNEAQLDKSGLPSDRFFAERPEGSVSTLKIQRTQQEDSAVYLCASSLALSSPLHFGNGTRLTVT.

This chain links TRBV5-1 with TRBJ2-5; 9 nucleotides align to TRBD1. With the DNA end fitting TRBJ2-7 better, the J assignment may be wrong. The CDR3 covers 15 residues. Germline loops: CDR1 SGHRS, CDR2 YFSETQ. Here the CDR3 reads CASSLGDRDVNEQYF. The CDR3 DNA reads TGCGCCAGCAGCTTGGGGGACAGGGATGTCAACGAGCAGTACTTC.

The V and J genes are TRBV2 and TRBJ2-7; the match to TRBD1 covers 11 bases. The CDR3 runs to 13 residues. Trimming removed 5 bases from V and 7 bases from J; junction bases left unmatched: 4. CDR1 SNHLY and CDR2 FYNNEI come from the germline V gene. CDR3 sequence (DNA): TGTGCCAGCAGTCGGGGACAGGGGGGGGAGCAGTACTTC. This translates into CASSRGQGGEQYF.

The CDR3 loop reads CASSFTGQSGNTIYF. The CDR3 nucleotides read TGTGCCAGCAGCTTTACGGGACAGTCTGGAAACACCATATATTTT. V gene TRBV7-2 combines with J gene TRBJ1-3; TRBD1 agrees at 7 bases. CDR1 and CDR2 (germline): SGHTA, FQGNSA. With V trimmed by 3 bases and J by 1 base, 3 bases remained unmatched. The CDR3 spans 15 residues. The full variable domain, with the rest looked up from reference TRBV7-2 and TRBJ1-3, is GAGVSQSPSNKVTEKGKDVELRCDPISGHTALYWYRQSLGQGLEFLIYFQGNSAPDKSGLPSDRFSAERTGGSVSTLTIQRTQQEDSAVYLCASSFTGQSGNTIYFGEGSWLTVV.

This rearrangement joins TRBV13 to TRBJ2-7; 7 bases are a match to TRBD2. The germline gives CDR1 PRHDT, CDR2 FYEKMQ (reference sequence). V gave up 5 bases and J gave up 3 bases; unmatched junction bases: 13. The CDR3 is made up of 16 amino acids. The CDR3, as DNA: TGTGCCAGCAGCCCGCACCGTGGCGGGAGCAACTACGAGCAGTACTTC. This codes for CASSPHRGGSNYEQYF.

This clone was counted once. The CDR3 protein is CASSLSGGQYNEQFF. CDR3 bases: TGTGCCAGCAGTTTATCTGGTGGACAGTACAATGAGCAGTTCTTC. The chain joins TRBV6-5 to TRBJ2-1; D perhaps matches TRBD1 (6 bases). Per germline, CDR1 MNHEY and CDR2 SVGAGI. The CDR3 runs to 15 residues. V was clipped by 4 bases and J by 4 bases, with 14 bases between them.

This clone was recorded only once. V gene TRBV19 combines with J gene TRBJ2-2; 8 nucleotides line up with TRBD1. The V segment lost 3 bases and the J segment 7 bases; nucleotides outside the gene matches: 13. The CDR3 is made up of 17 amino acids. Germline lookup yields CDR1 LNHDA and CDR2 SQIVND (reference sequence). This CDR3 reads CASSILTLTGVYGELFF. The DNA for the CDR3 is TGTGCCAGTAGTATTTTGACCCTGACAGGGGTTTACGGGGAGCTGTTTTTT.